This T cell receptor beta chain was sequenced for a study of radiation and T cells in renal cell carcinoma. This table comes from immunoSEQ multiplex PCR, and its TCRdb copy is limited to in-frame clones, with some not included. The sample holds around 180,000 clones; about 87% are singletons and the top ten take around 10%. Time point noted: blood 4 weeks post-SBRT, at nephrectomy. Treatment here: 15 Gy SBRT to primary tumor, nephrectomy 4 weeks later. This clonotype was sampled from a woman between 45 and 60 years old with renal cell carcinoma. The material was blood, obtained from a patient whose treatment included radiotherapy and nephrectomy.

The CDR3 region is CASSSGALHF. Here the CDR3 DNA reads TGTGCCAGCAGTTCTGGTGCCCTCCACTTT. J is TRBJ1-6 and V is TRBV2; D call uncertain. V was clipped by 5 bases and J by 14 bases, with 7 bases between them. Germline lookup yields CDR1 SNHLY and CDR2 FYNNEI. CDR3 length: 10 residues.